This TCR beta chain was recorded in a study of T cells in Graves' hyperthyroidism and ophthalmopathy. What was amplified from RNA transcripts were TCR beta CDR3 regions. The HTBI set primed first-round TCR CDR3 RT-PCR. MiXCR was run by TCRdb on the multiplex PCR reads, yielding one entry per CDR3 protein. This table has roughly 500,000 distinct CDR3 sequences, around 14% appearing once. The length of the CDR3 is 14 residues. Trimming removed 5 bases from V and 6 bases from J; junction bases left unmatched: 9. Overall study findings and caveats: Patients with ophthalmopathy were separated from those with stable hyperthyroidism by a 13 V-J model. Blood also contained most expanded thyroid clonotypes above 0.001.

The hyperthyroidism was newly diagnosed and had lasted under 2 months; the patients were aged 18 to 65. Together with thyroid ultrasound, orbital computed tomography, serum thyroxine and TRAb, clinical symptoms were used for diagnoses. Remarks on this clonotype: Its matching antigen is unknown.

This chain uses TRBV12-3 or TRBV12-4 with TRBJ1-2; 7 bases map to TRBD1. Material for sequencing was blood. This TCR came from a woman between 25 and 40 years old with Graves' hyperthyroidism that later progressed to Graves' ophthalmopathy. The CDR3 protein is CASSPQTGRNGYTF. In DNA form, the CDR3 reads TGTGCCAGCAGTCCCCAGACAGGGCGGAATGGCTACACCTTC.